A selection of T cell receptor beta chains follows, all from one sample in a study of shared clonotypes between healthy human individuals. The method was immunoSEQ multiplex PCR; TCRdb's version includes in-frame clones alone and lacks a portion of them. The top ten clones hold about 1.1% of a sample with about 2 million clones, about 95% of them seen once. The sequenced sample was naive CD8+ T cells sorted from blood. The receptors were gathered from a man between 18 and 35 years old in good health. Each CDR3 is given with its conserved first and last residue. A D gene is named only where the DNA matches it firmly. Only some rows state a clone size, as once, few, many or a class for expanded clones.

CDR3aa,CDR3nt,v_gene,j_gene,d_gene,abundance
CASSLDGGSGNTIYF,TGTGCCAGCAGCTTAGATGGGGGTTCTGGAAACACCATATATTTT,TRBV11-3,TRBJ1-3,.,once
CASSQGTSANNEQFF,TGCGCCAGCAGCCAAGGGACTAGCGCAAACAATGAGCAGTTCTTC,TRBV4-3,TRBJ2-1,TRBD2,.
CAISESFRSSGANVLTF,TGTGCCATCAGTGAGTCATTCCGGAGCTCTGGGGCCAACGTCCTGACTTTC,TRBV10-3,TRBJ2-6,.,.
CASSLDRVQGSNQPQHF,TGTGCCAGCAGCTTGGATAGGGTACAGGGGTCCAATCAGCCCCAGCATTTT,TRBV5-6,TRBJ1-5,TRBD1,.
CASSYLIGAWNTEAFF,TGTGCCAGCAGTTACCTAATTGGGGCCTGGAACACTGAAGCTTTCTTT,TRBV28,TRBJ1-1,.,.
CASRFPGQGSYEQYF,TGTGCCAGCAGATTTCCGGGACAGGGCTCCTACGAGCAGTACTTC,TRBV27,TRBJ2-7,TRBD1,.
CASSPRTYGYTF,TGTGCCAGCAGCCCCCGTACCTATGGCTACACCTTC,TRBV14,TRBJ1-2,.,once
CASSLWLGLAGDTGELFF,TGTGCCAGCAGTTTATGGTTGGGACTAGCGGGGGACACCGGGGAGCTGTTTTTT,TRBV28,TRBJ2-2,TRBD2,.
CASSEGLPGLADYEQYF,TGTGCCAGCAGCGAAGGATTACCCGGACTAGCGGATTACGAGCAGTACTTC,TRBV2,TRBJ2-7,TRBD2,.
CASSYGTGGQETQYF,TGTGCCAGCAGTTACGGGACAGGGGGCCAAGAGACCCAGTACTTC,TRBV6-5,TRBJ2-5,TRBD1,.
CTSSQGTVFYGYTF,TGCACCAGCAGCCAAGGGACAGTGTTCTATGGCTACACCTTC,TRBV1,TRBJ1-2,.,.
CATSRETAYEQYF,TGTGCCACCAGCAGAGAGACAGCCTACGAGCAGTACTTC,TRBV15,TRBJ2-7,.,.
CASSWGQGDEKLFF,TGTGCCAGCAGCTGGGGACAGGGAGATGAAAAACTGTTTTTT,TRBV13,TRBJ1-4,TRBD1,once
CASSIVAGTYEQYF,TGTGCCAGTAGTATAGTAGCCGGAACCTACGAGCAGTACTTC,TRBV19,TRBJ2-7,.,.
CASSPILTGEEETQYF,TGTGCCAGCAGCCCCATCCTGACAGGGGAGGAAGAGACCCAGTACTTC,TRBV7-9,TRBJ2-5,TRBD1,once
CASSFSQPSYEQYF,TGTGCCAGCAGTTTCTCCCAACCTTCCTACGAGCAGTACTTC,TRBV6-6,TRBJ2-7,.,.
CASTPGLVPTGELFF,TGTGCCAGCACCCCGGGACTAGTCCCCACCGGGGAGCTGTTTTTT,TRBV9,TRBJ2-2,TRBD2,.
CASSTGTGIFNEQFF,TGCGCCAGCAGCACAGGGACAGGGATCTTCAATGAGCAGTTCTTC,TRBV4-1,TRBJ2-1,TRBD1,.
CASSRSDPTPLEQYF,TGTGCCAGCAGCCGATCGGACCCAACCCCTCTCGAGCAGTACTTC,TRBV7-2,TRBJ2-7,.,.
CASNSWTSPETQYF,TGTGCCAGCAACTCTTGGACCTCACCGGAGACCCAGTACTTC,TRBV27,TRBJ2-5,.,.
CSARAVDTQYF,TGCAGTGCTAGAGCGGTGGATACGCAGTATTTT,TRBV20-1,TRBJ2-3,.,once
CASSFGRVNEQFF,TGTGCCAGCAGTTTTGGAAGGGTCAATGAGCAGTTCTTC,TRBV28,TRBJ2-1,.,.
CASSVFGDRGTYEQYF,TGCGCCAGCAGCGTCTTCGGGGACAGGGGTACCTACGAGCAGTACTTC,TRBV4-1,TRBJ2-7,TRBD1,.
CASSILAGVDTQYF,TGTGCCAGTAGTATACTAGCGGGAGTAGATACGCAGTATTTT,TRBV19,TRBJ2-3,TRBD2,.
CASSIRGELETQYF,TGTGCCAGCAGCATCCGAGGGGAGCTAGAGACCCAGTACTTC,TRBV13,TRBJ2-5,.,.
CASSEADLTTLHF,TGTGCCAGCAGTGAAGCGGATTTAACAACCCTCCACTTT,TRBV2,TRBJ1-6,.,.
CASSEFLLGTGGEQYF,TGTGCCAGCAGTGAATTTCTCCTCGGGACAGGGGGCGAGCAGTACTTC,TRBV6-1,TRBJ2-7,TRBD1,.
CASSYGTGVYGYTF,TGTGCCAGCAGCTATGGGACAGGGGTATATGGCTACACCTTC,TRBV13,TRBJ1-2,TRBD1,.